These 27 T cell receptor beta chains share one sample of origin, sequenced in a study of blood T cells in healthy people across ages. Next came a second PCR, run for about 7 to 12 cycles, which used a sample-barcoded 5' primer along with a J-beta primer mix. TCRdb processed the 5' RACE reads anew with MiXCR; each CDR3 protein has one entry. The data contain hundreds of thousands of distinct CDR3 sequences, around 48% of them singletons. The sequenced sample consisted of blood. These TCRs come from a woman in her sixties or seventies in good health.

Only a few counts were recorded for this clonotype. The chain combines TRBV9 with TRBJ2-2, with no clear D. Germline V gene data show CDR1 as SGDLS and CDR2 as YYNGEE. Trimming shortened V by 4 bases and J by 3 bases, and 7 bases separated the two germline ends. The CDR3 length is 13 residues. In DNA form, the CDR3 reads TGTGCCAGCAGCCCTGGACACACCGGGGAGCTGTTTTTT. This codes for CASSPGHTGELFF.

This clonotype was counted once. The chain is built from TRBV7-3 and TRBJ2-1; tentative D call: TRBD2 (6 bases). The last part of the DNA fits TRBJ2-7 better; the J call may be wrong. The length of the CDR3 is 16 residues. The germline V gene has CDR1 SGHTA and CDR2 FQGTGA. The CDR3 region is CASSLTGGKTYNEQYF. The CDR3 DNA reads TGTGCCAGCAGCTTAACGGGCGGGAAGACTTACAATGAGCAGTACTTC.

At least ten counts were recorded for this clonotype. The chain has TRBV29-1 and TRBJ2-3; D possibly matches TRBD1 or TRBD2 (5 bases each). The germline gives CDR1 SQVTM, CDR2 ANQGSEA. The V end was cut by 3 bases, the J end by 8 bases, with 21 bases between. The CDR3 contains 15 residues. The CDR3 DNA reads TGCAGCGTTGAGCCCCAGCTAGCCCTTGGGGGTACGCAGTATTTT. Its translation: CSVEPQLALGGTQYF.

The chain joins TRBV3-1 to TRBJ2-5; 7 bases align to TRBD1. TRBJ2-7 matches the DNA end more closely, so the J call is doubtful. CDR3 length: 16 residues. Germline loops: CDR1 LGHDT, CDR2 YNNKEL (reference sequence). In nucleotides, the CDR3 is TGTGCCAGCAGCCTCGGACCTGGGACAGCGTTCCACGAGCAGTACTTC. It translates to CASSLGPGTAFHEQYF.

In DNA form, the CDR3 reads TGCGCCAGCAGCTTGTATGGTGCTGGGCCCCCAGATACGCAGTATTTT. Translation: CASSLYGAGPPDTQYF. This chain uses TRBV5-1 with TRBJ2-3; D remains unclear. This CDR3 comprises 16 residues. CDR1 and CDR2 from the germline V gene are SGHRS and YFSETQ. The V and J ends lost 1 base and 4 bases respectively, with 16 bases between them.

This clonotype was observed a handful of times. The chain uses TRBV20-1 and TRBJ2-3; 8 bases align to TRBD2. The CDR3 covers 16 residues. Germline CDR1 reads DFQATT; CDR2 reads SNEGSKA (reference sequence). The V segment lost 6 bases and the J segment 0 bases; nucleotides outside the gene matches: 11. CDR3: CSAAPGPSGSTDTQYF. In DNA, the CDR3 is TGCAGTGCAGCCCCGGGGCCTAGCGGGAGCACAGATACGCAGTATTTT.

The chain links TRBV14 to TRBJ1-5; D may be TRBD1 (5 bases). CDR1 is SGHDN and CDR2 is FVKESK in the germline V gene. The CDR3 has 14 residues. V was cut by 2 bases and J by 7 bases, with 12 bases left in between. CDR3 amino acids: CASSQSGLRQPQHF. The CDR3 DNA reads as TGTGCCAGCAGCCAATCAGGGTTGAGGCAGCCCCAGCATTTT.

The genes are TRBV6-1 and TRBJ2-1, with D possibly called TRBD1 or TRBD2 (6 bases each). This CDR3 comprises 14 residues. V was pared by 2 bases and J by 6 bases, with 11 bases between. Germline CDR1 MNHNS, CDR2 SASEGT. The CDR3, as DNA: TGTGCCAGCAGTGAACCGGGGGACACCAATGAGCAGTTCTTC. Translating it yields CASSEPGDTNEQFF.

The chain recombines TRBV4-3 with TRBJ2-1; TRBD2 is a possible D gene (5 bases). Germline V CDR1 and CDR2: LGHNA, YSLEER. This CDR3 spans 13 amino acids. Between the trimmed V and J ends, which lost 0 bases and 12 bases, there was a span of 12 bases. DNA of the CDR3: TGCGCCAGCAGCCAAGAACTAGATGATGTGCAGTTCTTC. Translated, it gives CASSQELDDVQFF.

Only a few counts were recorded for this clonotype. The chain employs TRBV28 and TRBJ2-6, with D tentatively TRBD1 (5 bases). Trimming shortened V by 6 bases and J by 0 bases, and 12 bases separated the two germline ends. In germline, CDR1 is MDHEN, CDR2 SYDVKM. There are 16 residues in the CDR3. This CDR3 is CASSPDSYSGANVLTF. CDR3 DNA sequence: TGTGCCAGCAGCCCAGACAGCTACTCTGGGGCCAACGTCCTGACTTTC.

The CDR3 nucleotides read TGTGCCAGCAGCCAAGTTCACCGTTCCCAGGAGAATTACAATGAGCAGTACTTC. This codes for CASSQVHRSQENYNEQYF. The chain recombines TRBV3-1 with TRBJ2-5; no definite D call. The length of the CDR3 is 18 residues. The V gene lost 1 base and the J gene lost 11 bases, with 29 bases spanning the gap. Germline CDR1 reads LGHDT; CDR2 reads YNNKEL (reference sequence).

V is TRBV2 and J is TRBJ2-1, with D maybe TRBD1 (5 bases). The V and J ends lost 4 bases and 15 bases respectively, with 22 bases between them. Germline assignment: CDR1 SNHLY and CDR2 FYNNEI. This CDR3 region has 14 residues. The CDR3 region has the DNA TGTGCCAGCAGTGGGAGACAACTTAGGGGTGCTGGGTTCTTC. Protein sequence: CASSGRQLRGAGFF.

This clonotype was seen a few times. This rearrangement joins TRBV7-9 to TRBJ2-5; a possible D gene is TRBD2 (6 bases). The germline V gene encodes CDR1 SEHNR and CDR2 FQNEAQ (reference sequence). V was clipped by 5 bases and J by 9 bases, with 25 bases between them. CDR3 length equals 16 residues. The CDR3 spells CASSPPAGLSSVAQYF. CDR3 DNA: TGTGCCAGCAGCCCTCCAGCGGGCCTAAGTTCGGTGGCCCAGTACTTC.

The CDR3 spells CSVGGGNYEQYF. The DNA of the CDR3 is TGCAGCGTTGGGGGGGGAAACTACGAGCAGTACTTC. J is TRBJ2-7 and V is TRBV29-1; 7 nucleotides match TRBD2. The CDR3 runs 12 residues. Per germline, CDR1 SQVTM and CDR2 ANQGSEA. V lost 4 bases to trimming and J lost 3 bases; unmatched junction nucleotides: 3.

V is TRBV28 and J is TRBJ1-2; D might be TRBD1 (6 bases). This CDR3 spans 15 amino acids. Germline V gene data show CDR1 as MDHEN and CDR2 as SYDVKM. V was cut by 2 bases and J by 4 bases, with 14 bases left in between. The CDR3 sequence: CASSLTTGYSYGYTF. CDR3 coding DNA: TGTGCCAGCAGTTTAACCACAGGGTATAGCTATGGCTACACCTTC.

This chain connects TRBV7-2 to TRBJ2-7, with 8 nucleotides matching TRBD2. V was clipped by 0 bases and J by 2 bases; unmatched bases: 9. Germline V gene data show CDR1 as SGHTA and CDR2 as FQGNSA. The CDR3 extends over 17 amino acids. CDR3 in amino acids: CASSLASISGVAYEQYF. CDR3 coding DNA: TGTGCCAGCAGCTTAGCTTCCATTAGCGGGGTCGCCTACGAGCAGTACTTC.

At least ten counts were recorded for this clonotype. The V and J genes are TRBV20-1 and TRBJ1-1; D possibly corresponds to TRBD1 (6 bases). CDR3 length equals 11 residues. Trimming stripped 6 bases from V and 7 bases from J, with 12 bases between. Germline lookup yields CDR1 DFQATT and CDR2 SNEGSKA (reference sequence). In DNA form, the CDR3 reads TGCAGTGCGTCAGGGGACGGTGAAGCTTTCTTT. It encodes CSASGDGEAFF.

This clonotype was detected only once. CDR3 region: CASSPRQPIRDRETRGTQYF. CDR3 coding DNA: TGTGCCAGCTCACCTCGACAACCGATCCGGGACAGGGAAACCAGGGGTACGCAGTATTTT. The chain combines TRBV18 with TRBJ2-3, with TRBD1 matching 9 bases. After removal of 3 bases from V and 8 bases from J, the junction contained 24 bases not matched to a gene. Germline V lookup: CDR1 KGHSH, CDR2 LQKENI. CDR3 size: 20 residues.

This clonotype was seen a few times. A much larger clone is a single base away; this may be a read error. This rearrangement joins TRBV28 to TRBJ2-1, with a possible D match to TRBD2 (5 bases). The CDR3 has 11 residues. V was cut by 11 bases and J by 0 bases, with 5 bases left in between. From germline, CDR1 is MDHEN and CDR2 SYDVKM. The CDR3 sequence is CAAGSYNEQFF. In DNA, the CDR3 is TGTGCCGCGGGCTCCTACAATGAGCAGTTCTTC.

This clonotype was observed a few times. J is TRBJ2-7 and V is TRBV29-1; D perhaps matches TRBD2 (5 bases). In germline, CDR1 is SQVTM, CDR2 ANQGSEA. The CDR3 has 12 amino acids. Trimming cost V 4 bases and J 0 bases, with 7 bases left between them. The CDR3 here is CSVGENSYEQYF. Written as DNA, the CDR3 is TGCAGCGTTGGGGAGAACTCCTACGAGCAGTACTTC.

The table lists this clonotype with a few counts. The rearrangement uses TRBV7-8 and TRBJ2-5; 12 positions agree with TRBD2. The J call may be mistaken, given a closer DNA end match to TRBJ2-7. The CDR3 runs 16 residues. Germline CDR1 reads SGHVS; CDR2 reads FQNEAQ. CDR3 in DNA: TGTGCCAGCAGCTTAGGACTAGCGGGAGAAATTTACGAGCAGTACTTC. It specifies CASSLGLAGEIYEQYF.

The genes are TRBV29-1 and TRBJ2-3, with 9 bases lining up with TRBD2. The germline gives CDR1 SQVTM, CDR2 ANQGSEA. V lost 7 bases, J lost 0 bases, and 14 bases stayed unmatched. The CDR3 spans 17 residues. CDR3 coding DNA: TGCAGCGACGAAACGACTAGCGGTGGATCGAGCACAGATACGCAGTATTTT. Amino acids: CSDETTSGGSSTDTQYF.

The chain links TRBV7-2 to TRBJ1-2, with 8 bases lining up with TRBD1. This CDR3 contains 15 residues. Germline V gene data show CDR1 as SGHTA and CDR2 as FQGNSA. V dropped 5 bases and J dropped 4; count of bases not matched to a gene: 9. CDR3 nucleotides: TGTGCCAGCAGCCAGAGACAGGGGTTCGCCTATGGCTACACCTTC. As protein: CASSQRQGFAYGYTF.

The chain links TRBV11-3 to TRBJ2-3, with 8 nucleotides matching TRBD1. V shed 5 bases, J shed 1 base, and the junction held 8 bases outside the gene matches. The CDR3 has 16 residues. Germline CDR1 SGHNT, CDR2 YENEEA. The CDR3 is CASSSRTGFGTDTQYF. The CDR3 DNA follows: TGTGCCAGCAGCAGCCGGACAGGGTTCGGCACAGATACGCAGTATTTT.

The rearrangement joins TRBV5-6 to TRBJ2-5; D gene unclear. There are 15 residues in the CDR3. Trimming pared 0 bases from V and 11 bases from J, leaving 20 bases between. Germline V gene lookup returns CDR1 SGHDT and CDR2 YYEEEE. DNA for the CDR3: TGTGCCAGCAGCTTGGTGGGGTCTTTTGGCTACAAGCAGTACTTC. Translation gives CASSLVGSFGYKQYF.

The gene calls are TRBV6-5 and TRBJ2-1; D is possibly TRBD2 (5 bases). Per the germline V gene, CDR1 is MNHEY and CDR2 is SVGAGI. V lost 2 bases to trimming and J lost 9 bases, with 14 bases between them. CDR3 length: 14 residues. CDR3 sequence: CASSYVSYRGEQFF. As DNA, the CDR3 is TGTGCCAGCAGTTACGTGTCCTATCGGGGTGAGCAGTTCTTC.

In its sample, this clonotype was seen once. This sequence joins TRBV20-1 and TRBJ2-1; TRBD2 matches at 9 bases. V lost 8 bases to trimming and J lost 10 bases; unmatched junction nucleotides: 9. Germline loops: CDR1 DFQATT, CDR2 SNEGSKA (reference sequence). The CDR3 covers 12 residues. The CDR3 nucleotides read TGCAGTACCGACGGGACTAGCTTCGAGCAGTTCTTC. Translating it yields CSTDGTSFEQFF.